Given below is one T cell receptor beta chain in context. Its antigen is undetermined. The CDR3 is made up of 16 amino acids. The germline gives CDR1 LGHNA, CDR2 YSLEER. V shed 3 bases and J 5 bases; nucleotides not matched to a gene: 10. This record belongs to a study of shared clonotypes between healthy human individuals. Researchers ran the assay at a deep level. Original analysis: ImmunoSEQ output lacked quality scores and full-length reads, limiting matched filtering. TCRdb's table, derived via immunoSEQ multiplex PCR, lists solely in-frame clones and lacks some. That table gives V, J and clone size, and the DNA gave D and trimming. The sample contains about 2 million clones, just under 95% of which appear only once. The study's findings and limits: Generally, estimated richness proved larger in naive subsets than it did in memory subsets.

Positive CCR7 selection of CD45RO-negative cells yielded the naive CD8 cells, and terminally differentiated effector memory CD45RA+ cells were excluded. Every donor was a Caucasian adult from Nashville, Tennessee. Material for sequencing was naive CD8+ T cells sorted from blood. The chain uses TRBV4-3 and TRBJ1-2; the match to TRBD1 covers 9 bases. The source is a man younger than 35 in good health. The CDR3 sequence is CASSQGLTGTGYGYTF. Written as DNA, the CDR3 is TGCGCCAGCAGCCAGGGCTTGACCGGGACAGGGTATGGCTACACCTTC.